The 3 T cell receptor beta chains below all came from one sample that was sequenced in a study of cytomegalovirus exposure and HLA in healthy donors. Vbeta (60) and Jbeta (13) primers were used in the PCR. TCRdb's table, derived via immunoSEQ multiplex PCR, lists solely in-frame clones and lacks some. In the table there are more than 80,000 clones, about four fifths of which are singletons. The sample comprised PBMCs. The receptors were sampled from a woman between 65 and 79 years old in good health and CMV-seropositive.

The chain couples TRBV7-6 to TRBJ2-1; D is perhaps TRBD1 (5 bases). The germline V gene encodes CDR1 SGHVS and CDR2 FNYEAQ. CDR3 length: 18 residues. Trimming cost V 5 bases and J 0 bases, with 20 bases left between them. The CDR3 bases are TGTGCCAGCAGCCCACCAATCATTGACAGTAGCTCCTACAATGAGCAGTTCTTC. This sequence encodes CASSPPIIDSSSYNEQFF.

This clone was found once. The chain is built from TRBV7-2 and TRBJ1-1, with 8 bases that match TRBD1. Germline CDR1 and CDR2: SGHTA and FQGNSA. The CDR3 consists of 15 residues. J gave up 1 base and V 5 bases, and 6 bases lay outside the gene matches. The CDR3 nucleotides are TGTGCCAGCAGCAGGACAGGGAGAGGGAACACTGAAGCTTTCTTT. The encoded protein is CASSRTGRGNTEAFF.

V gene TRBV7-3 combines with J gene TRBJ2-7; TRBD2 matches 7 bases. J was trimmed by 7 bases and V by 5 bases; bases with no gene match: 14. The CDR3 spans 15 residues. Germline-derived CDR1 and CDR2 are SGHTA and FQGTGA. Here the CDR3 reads CASSPRGGEVGEQYF. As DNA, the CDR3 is TGTGCCAGCAGCCCTAGGGGAGGGGAGGTAGGGGAGCAGTACTTC. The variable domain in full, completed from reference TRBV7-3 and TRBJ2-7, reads GAGVSQTPSNKVTEKGKYVELRCDPISGHTALYWYRQSLGQGPEFLIYFQGTGAADDSGLPNDRFFAVRPEGSVSTLKIQRTERGDSAVYLCASSPRGGEVGEQYFGPGTRLTVT.